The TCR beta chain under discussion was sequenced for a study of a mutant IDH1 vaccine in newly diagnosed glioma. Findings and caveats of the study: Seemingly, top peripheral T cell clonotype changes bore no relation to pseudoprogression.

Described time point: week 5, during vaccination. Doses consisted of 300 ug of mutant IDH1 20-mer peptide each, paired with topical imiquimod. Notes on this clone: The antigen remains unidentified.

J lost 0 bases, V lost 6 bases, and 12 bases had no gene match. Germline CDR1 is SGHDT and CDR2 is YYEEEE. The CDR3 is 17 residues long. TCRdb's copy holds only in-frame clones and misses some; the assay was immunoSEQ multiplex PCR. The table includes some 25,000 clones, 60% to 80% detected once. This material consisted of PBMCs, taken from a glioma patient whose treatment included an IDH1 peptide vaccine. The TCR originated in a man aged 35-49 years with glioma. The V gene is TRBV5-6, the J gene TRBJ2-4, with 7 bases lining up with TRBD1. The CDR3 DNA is TGTGCCAGCAATTCAAGAAGACAGGGACCAGCCAAAAACATTCAGTACTTC. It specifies CASNSRRQGPAKNIQYF.